These 18 T cell receptor beta chains came from one sample sequenced in a study of graft-versus-host responses after intestinal transplantation. Generated by immunoSEQ multiplex PCR, the TCRdb table keeps only in-frame clones and is missing some. Among around 100,000 clones listed, approximately 94% were seen once. These TCRs are of unknown antigen specificity. Sequences were derived from unstimulated CD8+ T cells sorted from spleen or lymph node cells, sampled before intestinal transplant. The receptor set was obtained from a human donor who received an intestinal transplant.

V gene TRBV4-1 combines with J gene TRBJ2-3; a possible D gene is TRBD2 (5 bases). This CDR3 is built from 17 residues. The germline V and J ends were trimmed by 4 bases and 0 bases, with 17 bases remaining between them. The germline V gene encodes CDR1 MGHRA and CDR2 YSYEKL. In DNA form, the CDR3 reads TGCGCCAGCAGCCGAGGGCTTGTGGGGTCTAGCACAGATACGCAGTATTTT. Translation gives CASSRGLVGSSTDTQYF.

This chain connects TRBV18 to TRBJ2-5, with D maybe TRBD2 (6 bases). Germline values: CDR1 KGHSH, CDR2 LQKENI. The length of the CDR3 is 12 residues. V lost 3 bases and J 4 bases, leaving 6 bases between the germline ends. The CDR3 protein is CASSPEGETQYF. In nucleotides, the CDR3 is TGTGCCAGCTCACCGGAGGGAGAGACCCAGTACTTC. Using reference TRBV18 and TRBJ2-5 for the parts outside the CDR3, the full variable domain is NAGVMQNPRHLVRRRGQEARLRCSPMKGHSHVYWYRQLPEEGLKFMVYLQKENIIDESGMPKERFSAEFPKEGPSILRIQQVVRGDSAAYFCASSPEGETQYFGPGTRLLVL.

This chain connects TRBV4-1 to TRBJ2-7; D unclear. Trimming left V 0 bases short and J 0 bases short, with 12 bases between. The CDR3 totals 16 residues. CDR1 and CDR2 (germline): MGHRA, YSYEKL. The CDR3 bases are TGCGCCAGCAGCCAAGATGAGGAGTGGAGCTCCTACGAGCAGTACTTC. Protein product: CASSQDEEWSSYEQYF.

The rearrangement links TRBV6-1 to TRBJ2-1, with D tentatively TRBD1 (6 bases). V lost 3 bases, J lost 4 bases, and 16 bases lay in between. CDR1 and CDR2 from the germline V gene are MNHNS and SASEGT. CDR3 size: 16 residues. The CDR3 DNA sequence: TGTGCCAGCAGTGAGTTAGGGGGTCCGGGTTACAATGAGCAGTTCTTC. Its translation is CASSELGGPGYNEQFF.

This rearrangement joins TRBV7-2 to TRBJ1-6; D is perhaps TRBD1 (5 bases). CDR3 length: 16 amino acids. V lost 5 bases and J lost 4, with 15 bases in between. Germline CDR1 and CDR2: SGHTA and FQGNSA. CDR3 region: CASSTIAGTYNSPLHF. The CDR3 DNA follows: TGTGCCAGCAGCACGATTGCCGGGACTTATAATTCACCCCTCCACTTT. The full variable domain, rest sourced from reference TRBV7-2 and TRBJ1-6, is GAGVSQSPSNKVTEKGKDVELRCDPISGHTALYWYRQSLGQGLEFLIYFQGNSAPDKSGLPSDRFSAERTGGSVSTLTIQRTQQEDSAVYLCASSTIAGTYNSPLHFGNGTRLTVT.

CDR3 sequence (DNA): TGTGCCAGCTCACCACCGTCAAATGAGCAGTTCTTC. Protein sequence: CASSPPSNEQFF. The V gene is TRBV18, the J gene TRBJ2-1, with D unclear. The V gene's germline CDR1 is KGHSH and CDR2 LQKENI. Trimming stripped 0 bases from V and 7 bases from J, with 4 bases between. The CDR3 is 12 amino acids.

The genes are TRBV20-1 and TRBJ2-5; D not certain. The J call may be wrong; the DNA end is better matched by TRBJ2-7. The CDR3 totals 11 residues. Germline assignment: CDR1 DFQATT and CDR2 SNEGSKA (reference sequence). The CDR3 nucleotides read TGCAGTGCTAATCAGGCCTACGAGCAGTACTTC. This codes for CSANQAYEQYF.

This clone was seen just once. The gene calls are TRBV4-2 and TRBJ1-1; maybe TRBD1 (6 bases). The CDR3 spans 15 residues. The ends were cut back, 0 bases at V and 4 bases at J, with 12 bases in the middle. In germline, CDR1 is LGHNA, CDR2 YNFKEQ. CDR3 DNA: TGTGCCAGCAGCCAAGAAATAACAGGGCCCACTGAAGCTTTCTTT. Protein sequence: CASSQEITGPTEAFF.

V and J are TRBV5-4 and TRBJ1-3; 7 bases align to TRBD1. Germline CDR1 reads SGHNT; CDR2 reads YYREEE (reference sequence). V was pared by 4 bases and J by 0 bases, with 4 bases of the junction left unmatched. This CDR3 comprises 15 residues. This chain's CDR3 is CASSPGTDSGNTIYF. CDR3 coding DNA: TGTGCCAGCAGCCCGGGGACAGACTCTGGAAACACCATATATTTT.

This chain uses TRBV11-2 with TRBJ2-7; 7 bases map to TRBD2. Germline V gene sequence: CDR1 SGHAT, CDR2 FQNNGV. Trimming took 0 bases from V and 6 from J; bases not matched to a gene: 5. The CDR3 length is 14 residues. CDR3 loop: CASSLEAGRIEQYF. CDR3 DNA: TGTGCCAGCAGCTTAGAAGCGGGGCGCATCGAGCAGTACTTC.

The chain is built from TRBV5-5 and TRBJ1-6, with D possibly TRBD1 on 5 matching bases. Per the germline V gene, CDR1 is SGHKS and CDR2 is YYEKEE (reference sequence). V lost 4 bases and J lost 9, with 11 bases in between. This CDR3 spans 13 amino acids. CDR3 sequence: CASSPGGGSPLHF. The CDR3 region has the DNA TGTGCCAGCAGCCCCGGGGGGGGTTCACCCCTCCACTTT.

The chain links TRBV6-5 to TRBJ1-5; perhaps TRBD1 as D (5 bases). This CDR3 comprises 14 residues. Germline CDR1 reads MNHEY; CDR2 reads SVGAGI. Trimming took off 4 bases at V and 2 bases at J, with 9 bases between the two ends. CDR3 sequence: CASSFMGGNQPQHF. In DNA form, the CDR3 reads TGTGCCAGCAGTTTTATGGGGGGCAATCAGCCCCAGCATTTT.

The CDR3 spells CASSHLNYRDPATNEKLFF. The CDR3 DNA reads as TGTGCCAGCAGCCATCTCAATTACCGGGACCCTGCGACTAATGAAAAACTGTTTTTT. The rearrangement uses TRBV7-9 and TRBJ1-4, with D maybe TRBD1 (5 bases). V lost 5 bases, J lost 2 bases, and 24 bases lay in between. CDR1 SEHNR and CDR2 FQNEAQ come from the germline V gene (reference sequence). The CDR3 has 19 amino acids.

The genes are TRBV19 and TRBJ1-2, with 9 positions matching TRBD1. Looked up from germline, CDR1 is LNHDA and CDR2 is SQIVND (reference sequence). Trimming at V came to 5 bases and at J to 5 bases, leaving 9 bases not matched to a gene. The CDR3 loop spans 15 amino acids. The CDR3 sequence is CASSPWDRVNYGYTF. The CDR3 DNA reads as TGTGCCAGTAGTCCGTGGGACAGGGTAAATTATGGCTACACCTTC.

The V gene is TRBV9, the J gene TRBJ1-6; maybe TRBD1 (5 bases). The CDR3 is 14 residues long. V was clipped by 3 bases and J by 7 bases, with 11 bases between them. Germline CDR1 and CDR2: SGDLS and YYNGEE. The CDR3 here is CASSADNENSPLHF. The DNA for the CDR3 is TGTGCCAGCAGCGCGGACAATGAGAATTCACCCCTCCACTTT. Drawing the rest from reference TRBV9 and TRBJ1-6, the complete variable domain is DSGVTQTPKHLITATGQRVTLRCSPRSGDLSVYWYQQSLDQGLQFLIQYYNGEERAKGNILERFSAQQFPDLHSELNLSSLELGDSALYFCASSADNENSPLHFGNGTRLTVT.

This chain connects TRBV2 to TRBJ1-1; possibly TRBD1 for D (5 bases). The CDR3 extends over 12 amino acids. V lost 10 bases and J 5 bases, leaving 14 bases between the germline ends. The germline V gene has CDR1 SNHLY and CDR2 FYNNEI. The CDR3 region is CAKEERGTEAFF. The CDR3 DNA is TGTGCCAAAGAGGAGAGGGGTACTGAAGCTTTCTTT.

The V gene is TRBV19, the J gene TRBJ2-2; D remains unclear. This CDR3 is 14 amino acids long. Trimming removed 5 bases at V and 4 bases at J, with 11 bases between. Germline V gene sequence: CDR1 LNHDA, CDR2 SQIVND (reference sequence). CDR3 in amino acids: CASSWTVVTGELFF. The CDR3 bases are TGTGCCAGTAGTTGGACGGTAGTCACCGGGGAGCTGTTTTTT.

The chain recombines TRBV7-7 with TRBJ2-1; 9 positions match TRBD2. The CDR3 extends over 14 amino acids. Unmatched junction bases numbered 1, after V lost 2 bases and J lost 5 bases. Per the germline V gene, CDR1 is SSHAT and CDR2 is FNYEAQ (reference sequence). DNA of the CDR3: TGTGCCAGCAGCTTACGCGGGGGGGACAATGAGCAGTTCTTC. It translates to CASSLRGGDNEQFF.